Listed below are T cell receptor beta chains from one sample, sequenced in a study of cytomegalovirus exposure and HLA in healthy donors. Clones were sequenced by immunoSEQ multiplex PCR, and TCRdb holds only the in-frame ones, with some missing. This repertoire shows about 190,000 clones, around 75% found once; its top ten account for less than 4%. The specimen was PBMCs. These receptors were obtained from a woman aged 30 to 39 in good health and CMV-seropositive. The CDR3 runs from the conserved cysteine through the conserved F or W. Fields, in order: CDR3 length, J gene, clone size, V gene, CDR3 protein. Only some rows state a clone size, as once, few, many or a class for expanded clones.

len: 16
j_gene: TRBJ2-2
abundance: -
v_gene: TRBV6-1
CDR3aa: CASSELAGVSAGELFF

len: 14
j_gene: TRBJ2-7
abundance: -
v_gene: TRBV7-2
CDR3aa: CASSHGVLGGEQYF

len: 14
j_gene: TRBJ2-3
abundance: -
v_gene: TRBV27
CDR3aa: CASKSWGGTDTQYF

len: 15
j_gene: TRBJ2-1
abundance: -
v_gene: TRBV6-6
CDR3aa: CASSYGKLAGNEQFF

len: 14
j_gene: TRBJ1-2
abundance: -
v_gene: TRBV28
CDR3aa: CASPFDRAAYGYTF

len: 14
j_gene: TRBJ2-5
abundance: few
v_gene: TRBV27
CDR3aa: CASSPRTKQETQYF

len: 12
j_gene: TRBJ2-3
abundance: -
v_gene: TRBV19
CDR3aa: CASSILGDTQYF

len: 17
j_gene: TRBJ2-7
abundance: -
v_gene: TRBV10-2
CDR3aa: CASSESLLLAGSSEQYF

len: 14
j_gene: TRBJ2-7
abundance: few
v_gene: TRBV5-6
CDR3aa: CASSFAGVPDEQYF

len: 18
j_gene: TRBJ2-7
abundance: few
v_gene: TRBV5-5
CDR3aa: CASSPWGLSGGYSYEQYF

len: 14
j_gene: TRBJ2-7
abundance: -
v_gene: TRBV10-2
CDR3aa: CASRKREGVYEQYF

len: 14
j_gene: TRBJ2-7
abundance: -
v_gene: TRBV5-5
CDR3aa: CASSLQGAIYEQYF

len: 14
j_gene: TRBJ2-7
abundance: -
v_gene: TRBV28
CDR3aa: CASSNPGQGAEQYF

len: 16
j_gene: TRBJ1-3
abundance: few
v_gene: TRBV11-2
CDR3aa: CASSPRTGRGGNTIYF

len: 15
j_gene: TRBJ2-7
abundance: -
v_gene: TRBV27
CDR3aa: CASSLSGTSQIEQYF

len: 15
j_gene: TRBJ2-1
abundance: -
v_gene: TRBV7-9
CDR3aa: CASSFSETANNEQFF

len: 15
j_gene: TRBJ2-2
abundance: -
v_gene: TRBV5-4
CDR3aa: CASSLVQGSTGELFF

len: 15
j_gene: TRBJ2-5
abundance: -
v_gene: TRBV5-1
CDR3aa: CASSFKQGAGETQYF

len: 13
j_gene: TRBJ2-7
abundance: -
v_gene: TRBV7-9
CDR3aa: CASSHPGGHEQYF

len: 16
j_gene: TRBJ2-7
abundance: -
v_gene: TRBV11-2
CDR3aa: CASSSAAGGPTYEQYF

len: 13
j_gene: -
abundance: -
v_gene: TRBV28
CDR3aa: CASRQGSSYEQYF

len: 16
j_gene: TRBJ2-1
abundance: few
v_gene: TRBV19
CDR3aa: CASSPTTGTSGNEQFF

len: 15
j_gene: TRBJ1-1
abundance: -
v_gene: TRBV6-1
CDR3aa: CASSEGESSNTEAFF

len: 15
j_gene: TRBJ2-1
abundance: -
v_gene: TRBV5-6
CDR3aa: CASSPRGGSYNEQFF

len: 15
j_gene: TRBJ1-2
abundance: -
v_gene: TRBV4-1
CDR3aa: CASSQALVSNYGYTF

len: 15
j_gene: TRBJ2-1
abundance: -
v_gene: TRBV19
CDR3aa: CASRTGTSGYNEQFF

len: 17
j_gene: TRBJ1-5
abundance: few
v_gene: TRBV28
CDR3aa: CASRRRKGQGSNQPQHF

len: 14
j_gene: TRBJ2-7
abundance: -
v_gene: TRBV14
CDR3aa: CASSRAGPAYEQYF

len: 12
j_gene: TRBJ1-1
abundance: -
v_gene: TRBV28
CDR3aa: CALKSGGTEAFF

len: 15
j_gene: TRBJ2-3
abundance: -
v_gene: TRBV5-5
CDR3aa: CASSHLGTFTDTQYF

len: 15
j_gene: TRBJ1-5
abundance: -
v_gene: TRBV19
CDR3aa: CASSLGVSQYQPQHF

len: 14
j_gene: TRBJ2-3
abundance: -
v_gene: TRBV6-1
CDR3aa: CASRGTGGPDTQYF

len: 14
j_gene: TRBJ1-1
abundance: -
v_gene: TRBV11-2
CDR3aa: CASRPAGSNTEAFF

len: 12
j_gene: TRBJ2-7
abundance: once
v_gene: TRBV27
CDR3aa: CASRRQGTSQYF

len: 13
j_gene: TRBJ2-7
abundance: -
v_gene: TRBV5-6
CDR3aa: CASSLLQSYEQYF

len: 13
j_gene: TRBJ2-3
abundance: -
v_gene: TRBV10-2
CDR3aa: CASGWDTTDTQYF

len: 16
j_gene: TRBJ2-7
abundance: -
v_gene: TRBV19
CDR3aa: CASRISLAGGPYEQYF